A selection of T cell receptor beta chains follows, all from one sample in a study of shared clonotypes between healthy human individuals. The repertoire was sequenced with immunoSEQ multiplex PCR; TCRdb's copy has only in-frame clones and lacks some. The sample includes roughly 1 million clones, 75% of them seen just once. The sample consisted of memory CD4+ T cells sorted from blood. The source of these receptors is a man younger than 30 in good health. CDR3s include the opening cysteine and the closing phenylalanine or tryptophan. A D gene is named only where the DNA matches it firmly. The size entry is marked missing in some rows and otherwise reads once, few, many or a size class.

cdr3_length	j_call	clone_size	v_call	d_call	cdr3_nt	cdr3_aa
13	TRBJ1-1	-	TRBV7-2	-	TGTGCCAGCAGAGAGGGGACGAACACTGAAGCTTTCTTT	CASREGTNTEAFF
14	TRBJ2-3	-	TRBV6-6	TRBD1	TGTGCCAGCCATGGGACAGGGCGCACAGATACGCAGTATTTT	CASHGTGRTDTQYF
13	TRBJ2-7	-	TRBV6-5	-	TGTGCCAGCAGCCCGGGCCAGACCTACGAGCAGTACTTC	CASSPGQTYEQYF
17	TRBJ1-4	-	TRBV9	TRBD1	TGTGCCAGCAGCCCCCGGGACAGACCTGCAACTAATGAAAAACTGTTTTTT	CASSPRDRPATNEKLFF
16	TRBJ1-4	-	TRBV7-8	TRBD1	TGTGCCAGCAGCTCAAAAGACAGGGGTAAAGGCGAAAAACTGTTTTTT	CASSSKDRGKGEKLFF
15	TRBJ2-5	-	TRBV5-4	TRBD1	TGTGCCAGCAGCCTAGGGACAGCTCTCCAAGAGACCCAGTACTTC	CASSLGTALQETQYF
14	TRBJ1-1	-	TRBV29-1	-	TGCAGCGCCGTGAACGTGGGAGGGTCCACCGAAGCTTTCTTT	CSAVNVGGSTEAFF
14	TRBJ2-2	-	TRBV5-4	-	TGTGCCAGCAGCTTAGTTAGTAACACCGGGGAGCTGTTTTTT	CASSLVSNTGELFF
16	TRBJ2-2	-	TRBV9	TRBD2	TGTGCCAGCAGCGTAGCTCTAGCGGGAGGGCAAAACGGGCTGTTTTTT	CASSVALAGGQNGLFF
12	TRBJ2-2	-	TRBV5-4	-	TGTGCCAGCAGCTTTTCGACCGGGGAGCTGTTTTTT	CASSFSTGELFF
17	TRBJ2-2	-	TRBV18	-	TGTGCCAGCTCACAAGCGAGGGCAACCATGGGGACCGGGGAGCTGTTTTTT	CASSQARATMGTGELFF
13	TRBJ2-1	-	TRBV5-1	-	TGCGCCAGCAGCTTGGACAGGGAGAATGAGCAGTTCTTC	CASSLDRENEQFF
17	TRBJ2-6	-	TRBV5-6	TRBD1	TGTGCCAGCAGCGAAGGGACAGGGGGCTTTGGGGCCAACGTCCTGACTTTC	CASSEGTGGFGANVLTF
15	TRBJ2-7	-	TRBV7-2	-	TGTGCCAGCAGCTTCCAGGCGGGTAGCCAATACGAGCAGTACTTC	CASSFQAGSQYEQYF
16	TRBJ2-3	-	TRBV11-2	-	TGTGCCAGCAGCTTATCAGGGGGGGGGCACGCAGATACGCAGTATTTT	CASSLSGGGHADTQYF
16	TRBJ1-5	few	TRBV6-6	-	TGTGCCAGCAGTTACCTGGGGGTAGGCAGCAATCAGCCCCAGCATTTT	CASSYLGVGSNQPQHF
16	TRBJ2-1	-	TRBV2	TRBD2	TGTGCCAGCACCGCCGTAGCGGGAGCCACCTACAATGAGCAGTTCTTC	CASTAVAGATYNEQFF
14	TRBJ2-7	-	TRBV28	TRBD2	TGTGCCAGCAGTTTAGAAGCTAGCGGGAGCGCGCCGTACTTC	CASSLEASGSAPYF
11	TRBJ2-5	-	TRBV6-1	-	TGTGCCACCAGACGAGGCGAGACCCAGTACTTC	CATRRGETQYF
15	TRBJ2-5	-	TRBV5-1	-	TGCGCCAGCAGCCGGGGGGACAGGAGGGAAGAGACCCAGTACTTC	CASSRGDRREETQYF
12	TRBJ2-1	-	TRBV21-1	-	TGTGCCAGCGAGGGGCCCGAGAATGAGCAGTTCTTC	CASEGPENEQFF
13	TRBJ1-5	-	TRBV5-1	-	TGCGCCAGCAGCTTGGAAGGAACTCAGCCCCAGCATTTT	CASSLEGTQPQHF
17	TRBJ2-3	-	TRBV27	TRBD2	TGTGCCAGCAGTCCTAGCCGTAACGGGAGGGCAGCAGATACGCAGTATTTT	CASSPSRNGRAADTQYF
16	TRBJ1-2	-	TRBV6-5	-	TGTGCCAGCAGTTACTCGACACTGACCCTGGGCTATGGCTACACCTTC	CASSYSTLTLGYGYTF
13	TRBJ2-7	-	TRBV29-1	-	TGCAGCGTTGAAGCGCGGAGCTCCTACGAGCAGTACTTC	CSVEARSSYEQYF
16	TRBJ2-3	-	TRBV7-6	TRBD2	TGTGCCAGCAGCTTAAAGCTAGCGGGCAGCACAGATACGCAGTATTTT	CASSLKLAGSTDTQYF
15	TRBJ1-3	-	TRBV30	TRBD1	TGTGCCTGGAGTTTTGCCAGGGGGCCTGGAAACACCATATATTTT	CAWSFARGPGNTIYF
16	TRBJ2-7	once	TRBV5-1	TRBD2	TGCGCCAGCAGCTTGGCGGCCGTAGCGGGGTACTACGAGCAGTACTTC	CASSLAAVAGYYEQYF
15	TRBJ2-2	-	TRBV19	-	TGTGCCAGTAGTATTACAGACGCGAACACCGGGGAGCTGTTTTTT	CASSITDANTGELFF
14	TRBJ1-1	-	TRBV19	-	TGTGCCAGTAGTATGGGCGGAAGGAACACTGAAGCTTTCTTT	CASSMGGRNTEAFF
13	TRBJ2-1	-	TRBV18	-	TGTGCCAGCTCACCACCGTCGGGGGCTGAGCAGTTCTTC	CASSPPSGAEQFF
13	TRBJ1-1	-	TRBV5-1	-	TGCGCCAGCTTCGAATCACCGAACACTGAAGCTTTCTTT	CASFESPNTEAFF
14	TRBJ2-5	once	TRBV7-2	TRBD1	TGTGCCAGCAGCTATCGAACAGGGGGGGAGACCCAGTACTTC	CASSYRTGGETQYF
15	TRBJ1-4	-	TRBV4-1	-	TGCGCCAGCAGCCCAGGAGAAGCAACTAATGAAAAACTGTTTTTT	CASSPGEATNEKLFF
14	TRBJ1-4	-	TRBV28	-	TGTGCCAGCAACCTCCGGGGAGATAATGAAAAACTGTTTTTT	CASNLRGDNEKLFF
15	TRBJ1-5	-	TRBV4-1	-	TGCGCCAGCAGCCAAGACCGGCAGGGTAGTCAGCCCCAGCATTTT	CASSQDRQGSQPQHF
14	TRBJ2-5	few	TRBV14	-	TGTGCCAGCAGCCAAGTAACGGGGTTGGAGACCCAGTACTTC	CASSQVTGLETQYF
14	TRBJ1-3	-	TRBV6-4	-	TGTGCCAGCAGGGGGGACCTCTCTGGAAACACCATATATTTT	CASRGDLSGNTIYF
13	TRBJ2-7	-	TRBV7-6	TRBD1	TGTGCCAGCAGCGCTGGGGGCCCGGGACAGTCCAAGTTC	CASSAGGPGQSKF
14	TRBJ2-3	-	TRBV27	TRBD2	TGTGCCAGTAGCGGGAGAAGGAACACAGATACGCAGTATTTT	CASSGRRNTDTQYF
13	TRBJ1-1	-	TRBV6-5	TRBD1	TGTGCCAGCAGACCGGACAGGTCTAATCAAGCTTTCTTT	CASRPDRSNQAFF
15	TRBJ2-2	-	TRBV18	-	TGTGCCAGCTCACCTGGACAGTTATACACCGGGGAGCTGTTTTTT	CASSPGQLYTGELFF
14	TRBJ2-7	many	TRBV18	-	TGTGCCAGCTCACCACCCCCCAGTCCATACGAGCAGTACTTC	CASSPPPSPYEQYF
14	TRBJ1-1	-	TRBV6-6	-	TGTGCCAGCAGTTACACCGACGGGGGATTTGAAGCTTTCTTT	CASSYTDGGFEAFF
12	TRBJ1-1	-	TRBV6-5	-	TGTGCCACCGGACACCCGAACACTGAAGCTTTCTTT	CATGHPNTEAFF
14	TRBJ2-7	-	TRBV10-3	TRBD1	TGTGCCATCAGTGACCGACAGGGCCCCTACGAGCAGTACTTC	CAISDRQGPYEQYF
12	TRBJ1-2	-	TRBV7-2	-	TGTGCCAGCGGACACCCCCTCTATGGCTACACCTTC	CASGHPLYGYTF
17	TRBJ2-1	-	TRBV4-1	TRBD1	TGCGCCAGCAGCCGCGAACCCGGGGACAGGGGTAAGAATGAGCAGTTCTTC	CASSREPGDRGKNEQFF
19	TRBJ2-6	-	TRBV11-2	TRBD1	TGTGCCAGCAGCTTTAGGCCCGGGACAGGGGGCGGTGGGGCCAACGTCCTGACTTTC	CASSFRPGTGGGGANVLTF
14	TRBJ1-1	-	TRBV19	TRBD1	TGTGCCAGTAGTATAGAGAACAGGGGCACTGAAGCTTTCTTT	CASSIENRGTEAFF
14	TRBJ1-1	-	TRBV19	TRBD1	TGTGCCAGTAGTTCAGGGGGCTTGGGCACTGAAGCTTTCTTT	CASSSGGLGTEAFF
15	TRBJ2-4	-	TRBV30	-	TGTGCCTGGAGTGTTAGTGGTAGAGCCAAAAACATTCAGTACTTC	CAWSVSGRAKNIQYF
16	TRBJ1-1	few	TRBV18	-	TGTGCCAGCTCACCACCAGGGGCTCCCATGGCCACTGAAGCTTTCTTT	CASSPPGAPMATEAFF
14	TRBJ1-5	-	TRBV6-5	TRBD1	TGTGCCAGCAGTTATGGGACAGGCGATCAGCCCCAGCATTTT	CASSYGTGDQPQHF